Following are 16 T cell receptor beta chains from one sample sequenced in a study of metastatic and nonmetastatic thyroid tumors. TCRdb reassembled clones from the PCR reads with MiXCR. This sample has about 20,000 clones, with just over 35% found just once. Thyroid surgery took place with no prior treatment in any patient. The sequenced sample consisted of tumor tissue. The source is a female donor with papillary thyroid cancer or a benign thyroid nodule (not recorded which). Some clones in this sample may be carry-over from other donors' samples.

This clone has only a few counts. The V and J genes are TRBV6-5 and TRBJ1-1; 9 nucleotides agree with TRBD1. The V gene end was trimmed by 3 bases and the J gene end by 6 bases; junction bases not matched to a gene: 8. This CDR3 is 15 amino acids long. The germline CDR1 and CDR2 sequences are MNHEY and SVGAGI. The CDR3 sequence: CASSYYGTGNAEAFF. CDR3 coding DNA: TGTGCCAGCAGTTATTACGGGACAGGGAATGCTGAAGCTTTCTTT.

This clone showed up just a few times. The V and J genes are TRBV28 and TRBJ2-1, with 13 bases matching TRBD2. The CDR3 length is 15 residues. Germline trimming cut 5 bases from V and 8 bases from J; bases unmatched to any gene: 6. CDR1 is MDHEN, CDR2 SYDVKM, per germline. CDR3 residues: CASSPGLAGAYEQFF. The CDR3 DNA is TGTGCCAGCAGTCCCGGACTAGCGGGAGCCTATGAGCAGTTCTTC. The full variable domain, its missing parts supplied by reference TRBV28 and TRBJ2-1, is DVKVTQSSRYLVKRTGEKVFLECVQDMDHENMFWYRQDPGLGLRLIYFSYDVKMKEKGDIPEGYSVSREKKERFSLILESASTNQTSMYLCASSPGLAGAYEQFFGPGTRLTVL.

The count of this clone is one. This chain connects TRBV11-1 to TRBJ1-1, with 10 bases that match TRBD1. After removal of 4 bases from V and 5 bases from J, the junction contained 4 bases not matched to a gene. The CDR3 length is 14 residues. Germline V gene sequence: CDR1 SGHAT, CDR2 FQDESV (reference sequence). CDR3 loop: CASSWGQGFTEAFF. The DNA of the CDR3 is TGTGCCAGCAGCTGGGGACAGGGGTTTACTGAAGCTTTCTTT.

For the CDR3, the DNA is TGCAGTGCTAGAGTCGGGACAGGGCTTGGAGATACGCAGTATTTT. This gives the protein CSARVGTGLGDTQYF. The chain has TRBV20-1 and TRBJ2-3, with 9 bases lining up with TRBD1. CDR3 length: 15 amino acids. CDR1 DFQATT and CDR2 SNEGSKA come from the germline V gene (reference sequence). With 1 base clipped from V and 5 bases from J, the junction kept 7 bases outside the gene matches.

The chain employs TRBV20-1 and TRBJ2-7, with 10 bases aligning to TRBD1. This CDR3 contains 15 residues. Germline assignment: CDR1 DFQATT and CDR2 SNEGSKA (reference sequence). Trimming cost V 1 base and J 4 bases; bases outside gene matches: 7. CDR3 sequence: CSARGSGTGVYEQYF. CDR3 nucleotides: TGCAGTGCTAGAGGGTCCGGGACAGGGGTTTACGAGCAGTACTTC.

The V gene is TRBV20-1, the J gene TRBJ1-5; D ambiguous. The CDR3 totals 14 residues. V lost 5 bases and J 4 bases, leaving 15 bases between the germline ends. Germline CDR1 DFQATT, CDR2 SNEGSKA (reference sequence). The CDR3 loop reads CSALRTGRNQPQHF. The CDR3 region has the DNA TGCAGTGCTCTCCGGACTGGGAGGAATCAGCCCCAGCATTTT.

The J gene is TRBJ2-4, the V gene TRBV19; 7 nucleotides agree with TRBD2. The germline V gene has CDR1 LNHDA and CDR2 SQIVND (reference sequence). The CDR3 contains 14 residues. V lost 6 bases and J lost 8; bases outside the gene matches: 10. The CDR3 nucleotides read TGTGCCAGTAGCGGGGCCGGGGGGTCTGACATTCAGTACTTC. Its translation: CASSGAGGSDIQYF.

The gene calls are TRBV5-1 and TRBJ2-7, with 8 nucleotides matching TRBD2. Germline-derived CDR1 and CDR2 are SGHRS and YFSETQ. V trimming: 3 bases; J trimming: 5 bases; junction bases outside the gene matches: 16. The CDR3 spans 17 residues. The CDR3 protein is CASSSTIQLAGLNEQYF. The CDR3 nucleotides read TGCGCCAGCAGCTCGACCATCCAGCTAGCGGGTCTCAACGAGCAGTACTTC.

V is TRBV6-4 and J is TRBJ2-3; unclear D gene. The V end was cut by 7 bases, the J end by 5 bases, with 13 bases between. Germline V gene lookup returns CDR1 MRHNA and CDR2 SNTAGT. The CDR3 extends over 13 amino acids. The CDR3 spells CASTYGPQDTQYF. As DNA, the CDR3 is TGTGCCAGCACCTACGGACCTCAAGATACGCAGTATTTT.

This clone appeared a few times. V gene TRBV28 combines with J gene TRBJ2-3, with D perhaps matching TRBD1 or TRBD2 (5 bases each). Germline loops: CDR1 MDHEN, CDR2 SYDVKM. V was clipped by 8 bases and J by 5 bases, with 14 bases between them. The CDR3 is made up of 13 amino acids. For the CDR3, the DNA is TGTGCCAGCTTTCCGAGTGGGGGAGATACGCAGTATTTT. Translated: CASFPSGGDTQYF.

As DNA, the CDR3 is TGTGCCAGTAGCCGACTAGCCGACAATGAGCAGTTCTTC. Its translation is CASSRLADNEQFF. The V and J genes are TRBV19 and TRBJ2-1, with 7 bases lining up with TRBD2. The CDR3 extends over 13 amino acids. Germline CDR1 LNHDA, CDR2 SQIVND (reference sequence). Trimming at V came to 6 bases and at J to 5 bases, leaving 4 bases not matched to a gene.

There are a few counts of this clone. This sequence joins TRBV12-3 or TRBV12-4 and TRBJ2-2, with D possibly matching TRBD2 (5 bases). The CDR3 spans 14 residues. V lost 0 bases and J lost 3, with 5 bases in between. The CDR3 DNA is TGTGCCAGCAGTTTAGCGCGGGACACCGGGGAGCTGTTTTTT. It translates to CASSLARDTGELFF.

The rearrangement joins TRBV6-5 to TRBJ1-4; the D is unclear. The germline gives CDR1 MNHEY, CDR2 SVGAGI. V was clipped by 0 bases and J by 8 bases, with 10 bases between them. CDR3 size: 14 residues. The CDR3 nucleotides read TGTGCCAGCAGTTACTCGGTCGTCAGGGAAAAACTGTTTTTT. It codes for CASSYSVVREKLFF.

There are a few counts of this clone. The rearrangement joins TRBV19 to TRBJ1-1; D is undetermined. The CDR3 runs 14 residues. In germline, CDR1 is LNHDA, CDR2 SQIVND (reference sequence). The V end was cut by 7 bases, the J end by 7 bases, with 19 bases between. The chain's CDR3 is CASTPLDLHVEAFF. The CDR3 bases are TGTGCCAGTACCCCACTGGATCTGCACGTTGAAGCTTTCTTT.

A few counts support this clone. V gene TRBV9 combines with J gene TRBJ2-2; tentatively, D is TRBD2 (5 bases). CDR1 and CDR2 (germline): SGDLS, YYNGEE. V lost 7 bases and J 4 bases, leaving 11 bases between the germline ends. This CDR3 contains 13 residues. The CDR3 spells CASGRGVTGELFF. CDR3 nucleotide sequence: TGTGCCAGCGGCCGGGGAGTCACCGGGGAGCTGTTTTTT.

This chain connects TRBV20-1 to TRBJ1-2; possibly TRBD1 for D (5 bases). Germline V CDR1 and CDR2: DFQATT, SNEGSKA (reference sequence). This CDR3 has 12 amino acids. The CDR3 DNA reads TGCAGCCCCCGGGAGGGGCAGGATGGCTACACCTTC. This encodes CSPREGQDGYTF.